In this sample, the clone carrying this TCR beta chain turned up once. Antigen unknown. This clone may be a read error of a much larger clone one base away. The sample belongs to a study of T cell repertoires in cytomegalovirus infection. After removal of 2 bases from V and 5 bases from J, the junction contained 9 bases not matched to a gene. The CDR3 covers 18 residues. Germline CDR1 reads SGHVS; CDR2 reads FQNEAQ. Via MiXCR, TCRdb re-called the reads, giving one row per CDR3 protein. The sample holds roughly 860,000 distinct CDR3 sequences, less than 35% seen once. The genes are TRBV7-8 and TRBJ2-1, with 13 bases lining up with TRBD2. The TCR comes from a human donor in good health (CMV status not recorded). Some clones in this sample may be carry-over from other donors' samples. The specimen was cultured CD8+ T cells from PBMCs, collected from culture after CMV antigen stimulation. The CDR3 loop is CASSLFRLAGGRNNEQFF. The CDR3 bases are TGTGCCAGCAGCTTATTCCGACTAGCGGGGGGCCGGAACAATGAGCAGTTCTTC.